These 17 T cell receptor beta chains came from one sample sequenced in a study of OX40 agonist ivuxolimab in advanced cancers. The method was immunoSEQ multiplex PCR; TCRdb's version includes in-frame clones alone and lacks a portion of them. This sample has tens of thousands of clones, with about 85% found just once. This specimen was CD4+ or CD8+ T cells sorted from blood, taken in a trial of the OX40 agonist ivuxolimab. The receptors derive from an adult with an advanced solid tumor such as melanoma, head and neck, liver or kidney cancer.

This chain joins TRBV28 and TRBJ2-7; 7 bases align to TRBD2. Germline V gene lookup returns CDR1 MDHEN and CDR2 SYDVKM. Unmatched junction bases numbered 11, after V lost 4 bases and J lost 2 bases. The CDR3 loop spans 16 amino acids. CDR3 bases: TGTGCCAGCAGTTCCATAAAAGCGGGATCCCCCTACGAGCAGTACTTC. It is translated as CASSSIKAGSPYEQYF.

CDR3 sequence: CASSLGPGETNQPQHF. The CDR3 DNA follows: TGCGCCAGCAGCTTGGGGCCCGGGGAGACGAATCAGCCCCAGCATTTT. The chain joins TRBV5-1 to TRBJ1-5; D not certain. This CDR3 has 16 residues. The V gene's germline CDR1 is SGHRS and CDR2 YFSETQ. The V end lost 0 bases, the J end lost 4 bases, and 14 bases lay between the germline ends.

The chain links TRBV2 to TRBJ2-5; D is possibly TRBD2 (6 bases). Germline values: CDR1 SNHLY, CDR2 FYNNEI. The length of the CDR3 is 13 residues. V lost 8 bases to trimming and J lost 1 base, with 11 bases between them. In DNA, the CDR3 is TGTGCCAGCCACCGGGAGCCCCAAGAGACCCAGTACTTC. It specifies CASHREPQETQYF.

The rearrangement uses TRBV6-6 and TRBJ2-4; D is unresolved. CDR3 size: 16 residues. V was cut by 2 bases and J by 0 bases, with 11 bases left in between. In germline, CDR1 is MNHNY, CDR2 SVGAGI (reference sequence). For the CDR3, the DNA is TGTGCCAGCAGTTACGGCAGCGCCATAGCCAAAAACATTCAGTACTTC. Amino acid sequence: CASSYGSAIAKNIQYF.

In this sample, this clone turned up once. This chain's CDR3 is CASSFAGAGGTDTQYF. CDR3 DNA sequence: TGTGCCAGCAGTTTCGCCGGGGCAGGGGGCACAGATACGCAGTATTTT. The chain joins TRBV28 to TRBJ2-3; a possible D gene is TRBD1 (6 bases). V was trimmed by 3 bases and J by 1 base, leaving 14 bases between them. CDR3 size: 16 residues. Per germline, CDR1 MDHEN and CDR2 SYDVKM.

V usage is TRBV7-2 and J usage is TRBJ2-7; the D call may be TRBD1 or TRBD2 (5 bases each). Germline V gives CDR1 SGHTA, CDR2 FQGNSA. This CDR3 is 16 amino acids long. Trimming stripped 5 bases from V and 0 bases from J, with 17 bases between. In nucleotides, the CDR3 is TGTGCCAGCAGCAGTTTCCGGGACGGAAGCTCCTACGAGCAGTACTTC. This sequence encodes CASSSFRDGSSYEQYF.

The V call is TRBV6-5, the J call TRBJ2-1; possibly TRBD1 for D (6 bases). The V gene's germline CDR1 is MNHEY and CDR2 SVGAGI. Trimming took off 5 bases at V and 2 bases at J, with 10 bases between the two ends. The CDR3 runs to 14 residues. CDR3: CASSNRVPYNEQFF. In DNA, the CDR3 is TGTGCCAGCAGTAACAGGGTACCCTACAATGAGCAGTTCTTC.

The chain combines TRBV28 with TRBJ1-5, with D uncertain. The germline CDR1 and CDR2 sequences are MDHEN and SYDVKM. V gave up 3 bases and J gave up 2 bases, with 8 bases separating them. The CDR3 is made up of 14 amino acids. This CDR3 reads CASSLVGGNQPQHF. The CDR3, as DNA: TGTGCCAGCAGTTTGGTGGGCGGCAATCAGCCCCAGCATTTT.

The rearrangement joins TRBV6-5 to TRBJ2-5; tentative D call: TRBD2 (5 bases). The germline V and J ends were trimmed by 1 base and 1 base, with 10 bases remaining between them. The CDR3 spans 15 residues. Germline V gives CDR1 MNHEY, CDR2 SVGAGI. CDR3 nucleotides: TGTGCCAGCAGTTACTTGGCGGGTCTCCAAGAGACCCAGTACTTC. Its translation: CASSYLAGLQETQYF.

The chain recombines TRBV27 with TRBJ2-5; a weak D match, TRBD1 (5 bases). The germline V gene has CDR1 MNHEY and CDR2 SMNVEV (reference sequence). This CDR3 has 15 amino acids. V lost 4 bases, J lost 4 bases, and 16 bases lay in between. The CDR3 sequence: CASSSERRGLETQYF. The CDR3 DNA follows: TGTGCCAGCAGTTCGGAACGTAGGGGATTAGAGACCCAGTACTTC.

The CDR3 nucleotides are TGTGCCAGCAGCACGGGACAGGGGGCCGTCCAAGAGACCCAGTACTTC. Its protein product is CASSTGQGAVQETQYF. The chain is built from TRBV7-3 and TRBJ2-5; 12 positions agree with TRBD1. The CDR3 runs to 16 residues. Germline assignment: CDR1 SGHTA and CDR2 FQGTGA. J lost 1 base, V lost 5 bases, and 5 bases had no gene match.

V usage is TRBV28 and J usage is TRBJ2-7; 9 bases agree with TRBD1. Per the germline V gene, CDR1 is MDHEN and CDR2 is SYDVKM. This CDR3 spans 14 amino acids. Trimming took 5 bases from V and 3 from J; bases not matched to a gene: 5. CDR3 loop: CASSLLTGGYEQYF. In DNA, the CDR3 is TGTGCCAGCAGTCTCCTGACAGGGGGCTACGAGCAGTACTTC.

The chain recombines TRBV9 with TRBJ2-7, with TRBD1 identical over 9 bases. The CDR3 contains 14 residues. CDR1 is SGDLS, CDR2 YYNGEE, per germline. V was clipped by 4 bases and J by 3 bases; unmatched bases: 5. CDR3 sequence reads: CASSRRDRDYEQYF. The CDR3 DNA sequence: TGTGCCAGCAGCCGACGGGACAGGGACTACGAGCAGTACTTC.

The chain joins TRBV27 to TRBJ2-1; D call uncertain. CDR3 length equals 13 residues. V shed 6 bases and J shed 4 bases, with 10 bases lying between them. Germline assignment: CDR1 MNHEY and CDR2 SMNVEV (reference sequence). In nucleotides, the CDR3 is TGTGCCAGCAGCCGTGGACGGTACAATGAGCAGTTCTTC. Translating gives CASSRGRYNEQFF.

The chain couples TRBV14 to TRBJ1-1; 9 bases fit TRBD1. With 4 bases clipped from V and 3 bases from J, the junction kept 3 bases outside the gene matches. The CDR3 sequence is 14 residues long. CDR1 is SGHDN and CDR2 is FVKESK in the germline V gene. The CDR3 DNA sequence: TGTGCCAGCAGCCGGGGACAGGGCTACACTGAAGCTTTCTTT. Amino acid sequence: CASSRGQGYTEAFF.

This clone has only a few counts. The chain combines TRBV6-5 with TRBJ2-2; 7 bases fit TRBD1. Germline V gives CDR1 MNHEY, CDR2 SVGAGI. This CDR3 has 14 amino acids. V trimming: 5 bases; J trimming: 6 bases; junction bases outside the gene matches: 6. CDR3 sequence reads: CASSPGTDPGELFF. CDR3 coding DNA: TGTGCCAGCAGTCCCGGGACAGATCCCGGGGAGCTGTTTTTT.

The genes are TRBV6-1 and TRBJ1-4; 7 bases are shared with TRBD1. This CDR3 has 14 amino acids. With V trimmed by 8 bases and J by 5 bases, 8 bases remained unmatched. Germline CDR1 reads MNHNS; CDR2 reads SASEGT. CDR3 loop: CASCRWDRNEKLFF. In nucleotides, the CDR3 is TGTGCCAGCTGTAGATGGGACAGAAATGAAAAACTGTTTTTT.